These 30 T cell receptor beta chains came from one sample sequenced in a study of OX40 agonist ivuxolimab in advanced cancers. TCRdb's table, derived via immunoSEQ multiplex PCR, lists solely in-frame clones and lacks some. The data hold fewer than 85,000 clones, with 70% to 90% observed a single time. The specimen comprised CD4+ or CD8+ T cells sorted from blood, sampled in a trial of the OX40 agonist ivuxolimab. The receptors were sampled from an adult with an advanced solid tumor such as melanoma, head and neck, liver or kidney cancer.

The chain is built from TRBV7-2 and TRBJ2-7; 9 bases agree with TRBD2. The V gene end was trimmed by 5 bases and the J gene end by 2 bases; junction bases not matched to a gene: 7. The CDR3 covers 15 residues. CDR1 SGHTA and CDR2 FQGNSA come from the germline V gene. For the CDR3, the DNA is TGTGCCAGCAGCCGAGGGACTAGCCGACCCTACGAGCAGTACTTC. Translating it yields CASSRGTSRPYEQYF.

V usage is TRBV19 and J usage is TRBJ2-7; D is perhaps TRBD1 (9 bases). Trimming left V 5 bases short and J 3 bases short, with 20 bases between. The CDR3 runs 16 residues. Germline CDR1 LNHDA, CDR2 SQIVND (reference sequence). CDR3 in amino acids: CASSSREGQGFYEQYF. The CDR3 nucleotides are TGTGCCAGTAGTTCCCGGGAGGGACAGGGCTTCTACGAGCAGTACTTC.

The chain links TRBV30 to TRBJ1-5; maybe TRBD1 (6 bases). This CDR3 has 13 amino acids. The germline V gene encodes CDR1 GTSNPN and CDR2 SVGIG (reference sequence). The V gene lost 3 bases and the J gene lost 1 base, with 7 bases spanning the gap. CDR3 protein: CAWSGGSNQPQHF. The CDR3 bases are TGTGCCTGGAGCGGGGGCAGCAATCAGCCCCAGCATTTT.

The rearrangement links TRBV5-1 to TRBJ1-2; D may be TRBD1 (6 bases). V lost 0 bases, J lost 7 bases, and 10 bases lay in between. The CDR3 has 13 residues. The V gene's germline CDR1 is SGHRS and CDR2 YFSETQ. CDR3 sequence: CASSLDRVVGYTF. The CDR3 bases are TGCGCCAGCAGCTTGGACAGGGTGGTTGGCTACACCTTC. Complete variable domain (other parts from reference TRBV5-1 and TRBJ1-2): KAGVTQTPRYLIKTRGQQVTLSCSPISGHRSVSWYQQTPGQGLQFLFEYFSETQRNKGNFPGRFSGRQFSNSRSEMNVSTLELGDSALYLCASSLDRVVGYTFGSGTRLTVV.

CDR3 sequence: CASSEARVYTDTQYF. CDR3 coding DNA: TGTGCCAGCAGTGAAGCGCGGGTCTACACAGATACGCAGTATTTT. The chain recombines TRBV6-1 with TRBJ2-3, with D possibly TRBD2 on 5 matching bases. Trimming shortened V by 0 bases and J by 2 bases, and 9 bases separated the two germline ends. The CDR3 has 15 amino acids. CDR1 and CDR2 from the germline V gene are MNHNS and SASEGT.

This chain links TRBV19 with TRBJ2-7, with a weak D call TRBD1 (5 bases). Germline V gene sequence: CDR1 LNHDA, CDR2 SQIVND (reference sequence). The CDR3 consists of 13 residues. Trimming took off 3 bases at V and 5 bases at J, with 11 bases between the two ends. CDR3 DNA: TGTGCCAGTAGTATCAGGGTGGTGGACGAGCAGTACTTC. It is translated as CASSIRVVDEQYF.

The chain joins TRBV7-6 to TRBJ2-7, with D possibly matching TRBD1 (5 bases). The CDR3 loop spans 15 amino acids. Germline CDR1 and CDR2: SGHVS and FNYEAQ. V lost 4 bases, J lost 4 bases, and 17 bases lay in between. CDR3 nucleotides: TGTGCCAGCAGCTCCCGCGACAGAGACTCATACGAGCAGTACTTC. It translates to CASSSRDRDSYEQYF.

V is TRBV7-9 and J is TRBJ1-5; D not resolved. Germline V gives CDR1 SEHNR, CDR2 FQNEAQ (reference sequence). The CDR3 is 13 amino acids. The V end was cut by 0 bases, the J end by 9 bases, with 9 bases between. As DNA, the CDR3 is TGTGCCAGCAGCTTAGCAGGGTTAGGGCCCCAGCATTTT. Translated, it gives CASSLAGLGPQHF.

V is TRBV5-1 and J is TRBJ2-7; D is ambiguous. The V gene's germline CDR1 is SGHRS and CDR2 YFSETQ. Between the trimmed V and J ends, which lost 0 bases and 5 bases, there was a span of 6 bases. There are 12 residues in the CDR3. The CDR3 nucleotides are TGCGCCAGCAGCTTGGGGCGGAACGAGCAGTACTTC. Translated, it gives CASSLGRNEQYF.

The chain uses TRBV7-2 and TRBJ1-2; perhaps TRBD1 as D (5 bases). This CDR3 is built from 13 residues. V lost 2 bases, J lost 7 bases, and 11 bases lay in between. The V gene's germline CDR1 is SGHTA and CDR2 FQGNSA. CDR3 sequence (DNA): TGTGCCAGCAGCTTACAGCAGGGAGGTGGCTACACCTTC. This encodes CASSLQQGGGYTF.

The chain links TRBV7-6 to TRBJ2-6, with a possible D match to TRBD1 (6 bases). The V end was cut by 4 bases, the J end by 1 base, with 11 bases between. Germline V gene data show CDR1 as SGHVS and CDR2 as FNYEAQ. The CDR3 spans 16 residues. In DNA, the CDR3 is TGTGCCAGCAGCTCAACAGGGTTTTCTGGGGCCAACGTCCTGACTTTC. As protein: CASSSTGFSGANVLTF.

The chain couples TRBV10-3 to TRBJ2-5, with 11 positions matching TRBD2. Germline V CDR1 and CDR2: ENHRY, SYGVKD. The CDR3 contains 18 residues. With 8 bases clipped from V and 5 bases from J, the junction kept 19 bases outside the gene matches. CDR3 sequence (DNA): TGTGCCATCGACAGGAGAACTAGCGGGAGTCCGTGGCGGGAGACCCAGTACTTC. Translated: CAIDRRTSGSPWRETQYF.

The chain links TRBV5-6 to TRBJ1-2; a possible D gene is TRBD1 (5 bases). The V and J ends lost 4 bases and 8 bases respectively, with 21 bases between them. This CDR3 has 15 amino acids. Germline V gives CDR1 SGHDT, CDR2 YYEEEE. The CDR3 is CASSDEQGLGGGYTF. For the CDR3, the DNA is TGTGCCAGCAGCGACGAGCAGGGACTAGGTGGCGGCTACACCTTC.

V gene TRBV7-9 combines with J gene TRBJ2-3, with TRBD2 matching over 15 bases. This CDR3 region has 17 residues. Germline CDR1 reads SEHNR; CDR2 reads FQNEAQ (reference sequence). V trimming: 3 bases; J trimming: 2 bases; junction bases outside the gene matches: 3. CDR3 in DNA: TGTGCCAGCAGCTTCGGGACTAGCGGGGGGTACACAGATACGCAGTATTTT. It is translated as CASSFGTSGGYTDTQYF.

The V gene is TRBV15, the J gene TRBJ1-2, with 10 bases matching TRBD1. The V gene end was trimmed by 7 bases and the J gene end by 4 bases; junction bases not matched to a gene: 15. The germline V gene has CDR1 LNHNV and CDR2 YYDKDF (reference sequence). This CDR3 has 17 amino acids. CDR3 protein: CATTTRGQGEFSYGYTF. CDR3 DNA sequence: TGTGCCACCACTACGAGAGGACAGGGGGAGTTCTCCTATGGCTACACCTTC. Full variable domain (remainder filled in from reference TRBV15 and TRBJ1-2): DAMVIQNPRYQVTQFGKPVTLSCSQTLNHNVMYWYQQKSSQAPKLLFHYYDKDFNNEADTPDNFQSRRPNTSFCFLDIRSPGLGDTAMYLCATTTRGQGEFSYGYTFGSGTRLTVV.

The chain links TRBV5-6 to TRBJ2-3; the D call may be TRBD1 or TRBD2 (6 bases each). From germline, CDR1 is SGHDT and CDR2 YYEEEE. The length of the CDR3 is 15 residues. The V end lost 2 bases, the J end lost 1 base, and 11 bases lay between the germline ends. The CDR3, as DNA: TGTGCCAGCAGCTTACAGGGCGGGGGCACAGATACGCAGTATTTT. Translating it yields CASSLQGGGTDTQYF.

This clone was observed once. The CDR3 DNA sequence: TGCGCCAGCAGCCACCCGTCCCAGACCTATAGCATAACAGATACGCAGTATTTT. It is translated as CASSHPSQTYSITDTQYF. This chain uses TRBV4-1 with TRBJ2-3; D remains ambiguous. This CDR3 has 18 residues. V was shortened by 3 bases and J by 3 bases, with 22 bases between the two germline ends. Germline CDR1 reads MGHRA; CDR2 reads YSYEKL.

The chain carries TRBV5-1 and TRBJ2-7, with D possibly being TRBD1 or TRBD2 (5 bases each). CDR3 size: 12 residues. The ends were cut back, 0 bases at V and 12 bases at J, with 13 bases in the middle. The germline V gene has CDR1 SGHRS and CDR2 YFSETQ. CDR3 sequence reads: CASSLGGAAWYF. DNA of the CDR3: TGCGCCAGCAGCTTGGGAGGGGCAGCGTGGTACTTC.

This clone was counted a few times. This rearrangement joins TRBV4-1 to TRBJ2-1; 12 bases fit TRBD2. Germline assignment: CDR1 MGHRA and CDR2 YSYEKL. With 4 bases clipped from V and 7 bases from J, the junction kept 14 bases outside the gene matches. CDR3 length: 18 amino acids. For the CDR3, the DNA is TGCGCCAGCAGCCCCCACCTCTCGACTAGCGGGGGATGGAATGAGCAGTTCTTC. This encodes CASSPHLSTSGGWNEQFF.

The chain combines TRBV2 with TRBJ2-2; D possibly corresponds to TRBD2 (6 bases). V was shortened by 7 bases and J by 7 bases, with 7 bases between the two germline ends. The CDR3 totals 11 residues. CDR1 and CDR2 (germline): SNHLY, FYNNEI. CDR3: CASMRDGELFF. The CDR3 DNA is TGTGCCAGCATGCGGGACGGGGAGCTGTTTTTT.

The chain employs TRBV7-3 and TRBJ2-1, with D perhaps matching TRBD2 (6 bases). Germline loops: CDR1 SGHTA, CDR2 FQGTGA. This CDR3 spans 13 amino acids. V shed 2 bases and J shed 8 bases, with 10 bases lying between them. In DNA, the CDR3 is TGTGCCAGCAGCTTAGGAGGGCGGGATGAGCAGTTCTTC. This codes for CASSLGGRDEQFF.

The gene calls are TRBV2 and TRBJ2-2; tentative D call: TRBD1 (5 bases). Trimming took off 7 bases at V and 6 bases at J, with 15 bases between the two ends. This CDR3 has 14 residues. Per germline, CDR1 SNHLY and CDR2 FYNNEI. Here the CDR3 DNA reads TGTGCCAGCATCGCAACAGGATACCCCGGGGAGCTGTTTTTT. Protein product: CASIATGYPGELFF.

V gene TRBV11-2 combines with J gene TRBJ2-1; 9 positions match TRBD2. Trimming removed 1 base from V and 9 bases from J; junction bases left unmatched: 10. Germline CDR1 reads SGHAT; CDR2 reads FQNNGV. The CDR3 length is 16 residues. Here the CDR3 DNA reads TGTGCCAGCAGCTTAGTTGCTAGCGGGGTAATCGGTGAGCAGTTCTTC. Translated, it gives CASSLVASGVIGEQFF.

The chain links TRBV9 to TRBJ2-7, with 8 bases aligning to TRBD2. V lost 0 bases, J lost 4 bases, and 6 bases stayed unmatched. This CDR3 region has 15 residues. CDR1 and CDR2 (germline): SGDLS, YYNGEE. The CDR3 DNA reads as TGTGCCAGCAGCGTAGCGGGGGGGACATTTTACGAGCAGTACTTC. Translation: CASSVAGGTFYEQYF.

The chain combines TRBV7-7 with TRBJ2-2, with TRBD1 matching over 7 bases. The CDR3 consists of 17 residues. From germline, CDR1 is SSHAT and CDR2 FNYEAQ (reference sequence). The J segment lost 1 base and the V segment lost 4 bases, leaving 9 bases of the junction unmatched. The CDR3 DNA reads TGTGCCAGCAGCTCCAGCCCGGGACAGCTGAACACCGGGGAGCTGTTTTTT. Encoded protein: CASSSSPGQLNTGELFF. Full variable domain (rest looked up from reference TRBV7-7 and TRBJ2-2): GAGVSQSPRYKVTKRGQDVTLRCDPISSHATLYWYQQALGQGPEFLTYFNYEAQPDKSGLPSDRFSAERPEGSISTLTIQRTEQRDSAMYRCASSSSPGQLNTGELFFGEGSRLTVL.

This chain connects TRBV5-4 to TRBJ1-4; the D is unclear. The CDR3 length is 16 residues. Looked up from germline, CDR1 is SGHNT and CDR2 is YYREEE (reference sequence). Deletions cut 3 bases from V and 0 bases from J, with 12 bases between. CDR3 DNA: TGTGCCAGCAGCTCGGCAGCAACGGCAACTAATGAAAAACTGTTTTTT. Translated: CASSSAATATNEKLFF.

By sample share, this clone is medium-sized. The chain joins TRBV4-1 to TRBJ1-2; perhaps TRBD1 as D (5 bases). The germline V and J ends were trimmed by 5 bases and 4 bases, with 26 bases remaining between them. CDR3 length: 18 amino acids. From germline, CDR1 is MGHRA and CDR2 YSYEKL. The CDR3 DNA reads as TGCGCCAGCAGCGTGATCCAGCCAAGGGACGGCGGACTCTATGGCTACACCTTC. This encodes CASSVIQPRDGGLYGYTF.

The V and J genes are TRBV4-1 and TRBJ1-5; tentative D call: TRBD1 (5 bases). The CDR3 runs to 13 residues. V was cut by 0 bases and J by 11 bases, with 11 bases left in between. Germline V gives CDR1 MGHRA, CDR2 YSYEKL. This chain's CDR3 is CASSQDWGVAQHF. As DNA, the CDR3 is TGCGCCAGCAGCCAAGATTGGGGGGTGGCCCAGCATTTT.

The CDR3: CASREGTGGEAFF. CDR3 bases: TGCGCCAGCAGGGAGGGGACAGGGGGTGAAGCTTTCTTT. The chain has TRBV10-2 and TRBJ1-1, with 11 nucleotides matching TRBD1. Unmatched junction bases numbered 4, after V lost 6 bases and J lost 7 bases. CDR1 is WSHSY, CDR2 SAAADI, per germline. The length of the CDR3 is 13 residues.

In this sample, this clone turned up once. V usage is TRBV9 and J usage is TRBJ1-2, with D possibly being TRBD1 (6 bases). Germline V gene sequence: CDR1 SGDLS, CDR2 YYNGEE. Trimming pared 4 bases from V and 6 bases from J, leaving 13 bases between. CDR3 length: 13 residues. Written as DNA, the CDR3 is TGTGCCAGCAGCCCGGGACATCGAGATGGCTACACCTTC. Amino acids: CASSPGHRDGYTF.